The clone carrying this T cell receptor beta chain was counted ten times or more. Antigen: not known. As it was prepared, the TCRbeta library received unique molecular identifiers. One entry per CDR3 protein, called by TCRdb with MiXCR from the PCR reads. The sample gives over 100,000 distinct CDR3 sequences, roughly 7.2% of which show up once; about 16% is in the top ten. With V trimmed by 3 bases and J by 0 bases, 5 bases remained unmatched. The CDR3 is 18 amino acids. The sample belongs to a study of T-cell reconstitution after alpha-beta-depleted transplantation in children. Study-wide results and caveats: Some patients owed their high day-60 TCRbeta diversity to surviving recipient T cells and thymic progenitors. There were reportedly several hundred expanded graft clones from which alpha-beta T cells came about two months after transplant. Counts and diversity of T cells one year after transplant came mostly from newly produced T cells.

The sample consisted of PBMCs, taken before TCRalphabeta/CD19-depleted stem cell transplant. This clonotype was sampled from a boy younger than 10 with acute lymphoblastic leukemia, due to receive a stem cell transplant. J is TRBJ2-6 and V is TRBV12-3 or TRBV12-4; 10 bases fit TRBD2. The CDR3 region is CASSFGSGGASGANVLTF. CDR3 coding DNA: TGTGCCAGCAGTTTTGGGAGCGGGGGGGCCTCTGGGGCCAACGTCCTGACTTTC.